This TCR beta chain was sequenced in a study of blood T cell repertoires in COVID-19. In the study overall: The United States, Italy and Spain provided the acute and convalescent COVID-19 samples. The cDNA or gDNA used as material had been derived from T cells, B-cell-depleted T cells, or PBMCs.

Sequencing used immunoSEQ multiplex PCR; TCRdb keeps in-frame clones, though not all of them. The sample includes over 200,000 clones, roughly 92% of them seen just once. This CDR3 spans 17 amino acids. Trimming cost V 5 bases and J 4 bases, with 23 bases left between them. The germline V gene encodes CDR1 LNHDA and CDR2 SQIVND (reference sequence). Patients in Seattle were enrolled during active infection, then followed longitudinally. The source is a man aged 60 to 75 with COVID-19, enrolled during active disease. The V gene is TRBV19, the J gene TRBJ1-1; D perhaps matches TRBD1 (5 bases). The sample consisted of peripheral blood. CDR3 residues: CASSPKSGGKRSTEAFF. CDR3 coding DNA: TGTGCCAGTAGTCCCAAATCGGGGGGTAAAAGAAGCACTGAAGCTTTCTTT.